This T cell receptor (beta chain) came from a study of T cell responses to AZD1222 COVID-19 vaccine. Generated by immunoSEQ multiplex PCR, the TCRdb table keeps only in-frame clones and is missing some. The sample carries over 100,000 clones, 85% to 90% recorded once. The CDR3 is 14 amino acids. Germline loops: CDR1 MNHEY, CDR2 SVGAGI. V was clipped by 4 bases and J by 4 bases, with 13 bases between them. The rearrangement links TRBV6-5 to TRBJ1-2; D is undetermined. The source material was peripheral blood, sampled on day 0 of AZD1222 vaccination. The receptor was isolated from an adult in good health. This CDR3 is CASSLSTLTYGYTF. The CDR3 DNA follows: TGTGCCAGCAGTTTGTCAACGCTAACCTATGGCTACACCTTC.